This TCR beta chain was recorded in a study of blood T cell repertoires in COVID-19. Assay: immunoSEQ multiplex PCR; the TCRdb copy retains only in-frame clones and omits some. The sample records about 670,000 clones, around 90% being singletons. The CDR3 loop spans 15 amino acids. From germline, CDR1 is LGHNA and CDR2 YSLEER. V shed 1 base and J 0 bases; nucleotides not matched to a gene: 2. Sequenced material: peripheral blood. The chain recombines TRBV4-3 with TRBJ2-7; 8 bases match TRBD1. The sequence was obtained from a woman aged 18-29 years with acute or convalescent COVID-19. The CDR3 DNA sequence: TGCGCCAGCAGCCAAGGAACAGGGGGCTCCTACGAGCAGTACTTC. Its translation is CASSQGTGGSYEQYF.